This T cell receptor beta chain was sequenced for a study of cytomegalovirus exposure and HLA in healthy donors. Whole-study findings and limits: Using the classifier, cytomegalovirus status was reportedly diagnosed with high specificity and sensitivity. In a later analysis, V- and J-gene trimming of beta chains associated with a DCLRE1C missense variant, replicated independently. TCR beta chains numbering more than 150 were designated cytomegalovirus-associated.

CDR1 is LGHNA, CDR2 YSLEER, per germline. The CDR3 is made up of 14 amino acids. With V trimmed by 1 base and J by 6 bases, 4 bases remained unmatched. Vbeta (60) and Jbeta (13) primers were used in the PCR. Some clones are missing from TCRdb's copy, which holds only in-frame ones; the method was immunoSEQ multiplex PCR. The repertoire has about 100,000 clones, 80% to 85% of them found once; the top ten carry about 4.4%. Notes on this clone: What it binds is not known.

The chain has TRBV4-3 and TRBJ1-2, with 8 positions matching TRBD1. The source is a woman in her sixties or seventies in good health and CMV-seropositive. Sample: PBMCs. CDR3 sequence (DNA): TGCGCCAGCAGCCAAGCGGGCAGGGGGCATGGCTACACCTTC. As protein: CASSQAGRGHGYTF.